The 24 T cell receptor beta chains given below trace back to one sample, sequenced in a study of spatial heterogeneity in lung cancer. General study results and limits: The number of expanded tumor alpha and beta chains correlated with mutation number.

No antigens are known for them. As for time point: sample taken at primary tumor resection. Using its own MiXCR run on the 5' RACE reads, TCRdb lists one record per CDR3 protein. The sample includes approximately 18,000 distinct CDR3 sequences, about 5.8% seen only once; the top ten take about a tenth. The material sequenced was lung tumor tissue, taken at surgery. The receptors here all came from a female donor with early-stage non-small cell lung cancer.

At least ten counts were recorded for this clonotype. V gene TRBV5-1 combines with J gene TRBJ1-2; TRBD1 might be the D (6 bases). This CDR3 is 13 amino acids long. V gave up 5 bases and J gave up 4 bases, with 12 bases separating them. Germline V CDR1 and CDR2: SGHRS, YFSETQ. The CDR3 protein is CASRGATPYGYTF. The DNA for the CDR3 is TGCGCCAGCAGGGGGGCGACTCCCTATGGCTACACCTTC.

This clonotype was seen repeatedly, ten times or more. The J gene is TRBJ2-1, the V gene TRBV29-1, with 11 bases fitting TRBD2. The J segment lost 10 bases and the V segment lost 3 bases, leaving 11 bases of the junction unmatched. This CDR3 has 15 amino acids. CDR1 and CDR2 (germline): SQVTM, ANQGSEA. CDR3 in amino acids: CSVDTLAGGPEEQFF. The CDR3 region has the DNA TGCAGCGTTGATACTCTAGCGGGAGGACCAGAAGAGCAGTTCTTC.

This CDR3 reads CASSEEGTGGDTQYF. The CDR3 nucleotides read TGTGCCAGCAGTGAAGAAGGGACAGGCGGGGATACGCAGTATTTT. V is TRBV2 and J is TRBJ2-3, with 8 nucleotides matching TRBD1. V shed 1 base and J 6 bases; nucleotides not matched to a gene: 6. The CDR3 totals 15 residues. The germline gives CDR1 SNHLY, CDR2 FYNNEI.

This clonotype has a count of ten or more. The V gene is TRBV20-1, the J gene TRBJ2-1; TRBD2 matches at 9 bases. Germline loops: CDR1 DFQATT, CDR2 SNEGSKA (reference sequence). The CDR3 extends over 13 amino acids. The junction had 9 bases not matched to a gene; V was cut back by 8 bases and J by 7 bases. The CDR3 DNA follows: TGCAGTCCCTGGGTAGCGGGAGAGAATGAGCAGTTCTTC. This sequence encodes CSPWVAGENEQFF.

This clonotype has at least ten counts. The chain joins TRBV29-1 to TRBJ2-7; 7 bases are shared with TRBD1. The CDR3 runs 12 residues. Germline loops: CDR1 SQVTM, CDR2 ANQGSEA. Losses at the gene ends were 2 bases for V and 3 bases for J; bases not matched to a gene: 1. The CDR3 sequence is CSVEQGDYEQYF. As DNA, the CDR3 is TGCAGCGTTGAACAGGGGGACTACGAGCAGTACTTC.

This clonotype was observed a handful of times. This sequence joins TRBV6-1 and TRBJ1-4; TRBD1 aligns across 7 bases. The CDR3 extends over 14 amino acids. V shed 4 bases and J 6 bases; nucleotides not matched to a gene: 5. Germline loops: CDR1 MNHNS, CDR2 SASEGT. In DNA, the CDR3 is TGTGCCAGCAGTGCGGCAGGGGGGTATGAAAAACTGTTTTTT. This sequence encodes CASSAAGGYEKLFF.

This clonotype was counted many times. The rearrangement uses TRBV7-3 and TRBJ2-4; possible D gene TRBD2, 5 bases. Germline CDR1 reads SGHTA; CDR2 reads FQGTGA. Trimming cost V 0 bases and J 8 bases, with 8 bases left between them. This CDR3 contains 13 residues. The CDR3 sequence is CASSLTRGDIQYF. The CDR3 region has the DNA TGTGCCAGCAGCTTAACCCGGGGAGACATTCAGTACTTC.

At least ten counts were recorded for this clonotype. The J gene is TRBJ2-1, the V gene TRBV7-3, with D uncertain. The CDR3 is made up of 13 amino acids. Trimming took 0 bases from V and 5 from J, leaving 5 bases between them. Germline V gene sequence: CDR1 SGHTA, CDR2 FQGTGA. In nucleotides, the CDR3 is TGTGCCAGCAGCTTAACCACCGACAATGAGCAGTTCTTC. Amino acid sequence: CASSLTTDNEQFF.

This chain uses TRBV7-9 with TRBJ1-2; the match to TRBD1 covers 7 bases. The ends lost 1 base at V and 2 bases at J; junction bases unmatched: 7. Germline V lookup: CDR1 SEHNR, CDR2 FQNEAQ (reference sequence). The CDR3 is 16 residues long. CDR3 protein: CASSLEKTGRNYGYTF. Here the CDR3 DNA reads TGTGCCAGCAGCTTAGAGAAGACAGGGCGAAACTATGGCTACACCTTC. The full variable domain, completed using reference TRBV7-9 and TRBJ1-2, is DTGVSQNPRHKITKRGQNVTFRCDPISEHNRLYWYRQTLGQGPEFLTYFQNEAQLEKSRLLSDRFSAERPKGSFSTLEIQRTEQGDSAMYLCASSLEKTGRNYGYTFGSGTRLTVV.

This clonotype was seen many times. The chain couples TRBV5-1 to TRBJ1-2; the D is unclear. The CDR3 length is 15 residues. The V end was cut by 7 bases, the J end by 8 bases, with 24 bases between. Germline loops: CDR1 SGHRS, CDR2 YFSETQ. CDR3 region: CASAEDVRYSLGYTF. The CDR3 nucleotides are TGCGCCAGCGCCGAAGATGTTAGGTACTCTCTGGGCTACACCTTC.

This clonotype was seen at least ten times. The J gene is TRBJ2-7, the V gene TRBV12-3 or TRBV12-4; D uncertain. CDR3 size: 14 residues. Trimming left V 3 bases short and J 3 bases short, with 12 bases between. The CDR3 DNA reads TGTGCCAGCAGTTTCTTATCCGATTACTACGAGCAGTACTTC. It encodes CASSFLSDYYEQYF.

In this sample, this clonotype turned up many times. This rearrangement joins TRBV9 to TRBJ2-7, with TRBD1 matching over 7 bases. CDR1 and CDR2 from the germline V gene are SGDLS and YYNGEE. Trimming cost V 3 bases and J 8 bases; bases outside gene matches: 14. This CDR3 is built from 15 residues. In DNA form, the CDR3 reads TGTGCCAGCAGCGCCGGGGACAGTTTACCCGGAAAGCAGTACTTC. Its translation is CASSAGDSLPGKQYF.

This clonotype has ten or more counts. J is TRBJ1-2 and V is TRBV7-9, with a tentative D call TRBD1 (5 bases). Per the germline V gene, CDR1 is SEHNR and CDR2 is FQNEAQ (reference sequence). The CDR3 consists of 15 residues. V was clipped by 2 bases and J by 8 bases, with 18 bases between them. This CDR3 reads CASSLTGPLSLGYTF. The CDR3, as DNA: TGTGCCAGCAGCTTAACGGGGCCTCTCTCTTTGGGCTACACCTTC.

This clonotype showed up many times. The CDR3 DNA sequence: TGTGCCAGCAGCTTGGCACAGGGAGATTCACCCCTCCACTTT. The encoded protein is CASSLAQGDSPLHF. This chain links TRBV5-4 with TRBJ1-6, with a weak D call TRBD1 (6 bases). Trimming pared 0 bases from V and 8 bases from J, leaving 9 bases between. The CDR3 is made up of 14 amino acids. The germline gives CDR1 SGHNT, CDR2 YYREEE (reference sequence).

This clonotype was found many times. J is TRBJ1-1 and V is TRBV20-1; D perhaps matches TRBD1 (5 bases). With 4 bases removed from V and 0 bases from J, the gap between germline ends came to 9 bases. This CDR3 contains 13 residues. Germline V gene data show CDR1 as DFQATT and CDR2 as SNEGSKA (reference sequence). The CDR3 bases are TGCAGTGCTATGGGACGGTTGAACACTGAAGCTTTCTTT. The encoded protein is CSAMGRLNTEAFF.

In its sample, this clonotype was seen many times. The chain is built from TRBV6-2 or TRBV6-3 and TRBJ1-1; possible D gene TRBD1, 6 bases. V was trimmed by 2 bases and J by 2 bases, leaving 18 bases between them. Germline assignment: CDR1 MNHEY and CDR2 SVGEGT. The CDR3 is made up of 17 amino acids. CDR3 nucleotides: TGTGCCAGCAGTTACACCCATTCGACAGGTCGTAACACTGAAGCTTTCTTT. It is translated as CASSYTHSTGRNTEAFF.

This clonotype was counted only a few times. The CDR3 is CASSSGTQETQYF. In DNA form, the CDR3 reads TGTGCCAGCAGTTCGGGAACCCAAGAGACCCAGTACTTC. The rearrangement links TRBV5-5 to TRBJ2-5, with D maybe TRBD2 (5 bases). Germline V lookup: CDR1 SGHKS, CDR2 YYEKEE (reference sequence). Trimming removed 5 bases at V and 1 base at J, with 9 bases between. CDR3 length: 13 amino acids.

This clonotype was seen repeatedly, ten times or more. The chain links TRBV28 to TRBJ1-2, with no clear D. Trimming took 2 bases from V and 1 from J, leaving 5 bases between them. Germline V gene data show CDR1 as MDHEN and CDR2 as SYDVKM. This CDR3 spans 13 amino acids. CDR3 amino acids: CASSLGVNYGYTF. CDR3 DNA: TGTGCCAGCAGTTTAGGCGTTAACTATGGCTACACCTTC.

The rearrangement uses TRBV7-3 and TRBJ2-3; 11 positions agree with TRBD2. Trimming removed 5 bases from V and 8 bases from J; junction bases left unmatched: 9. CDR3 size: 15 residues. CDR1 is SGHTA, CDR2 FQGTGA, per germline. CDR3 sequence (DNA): TGTGCCAGCAGCCTGGGACTAGCGGCCCCCGGTACGCAGTATTTT. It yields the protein CASSLGLAAPGTQYF.

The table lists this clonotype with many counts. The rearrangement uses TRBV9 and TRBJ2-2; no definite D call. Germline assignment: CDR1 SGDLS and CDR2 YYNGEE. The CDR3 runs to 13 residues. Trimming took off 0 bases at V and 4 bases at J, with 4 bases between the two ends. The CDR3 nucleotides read TGTGCCAGCAGCGTAGAGGTCACCGGGGAGCTGTTTTTT. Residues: CASSVEVTGELFF. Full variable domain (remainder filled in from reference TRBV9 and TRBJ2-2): DSGVTQTPKHLITATGQRVTLRCSPRSGDLSVYWYQQSLDQGLQFLIQYYNGEERAKGNILERFSAQQFPDLHSELNLSSLELGDSALYFCASSVEVTGELFFGEGSRLTVL.

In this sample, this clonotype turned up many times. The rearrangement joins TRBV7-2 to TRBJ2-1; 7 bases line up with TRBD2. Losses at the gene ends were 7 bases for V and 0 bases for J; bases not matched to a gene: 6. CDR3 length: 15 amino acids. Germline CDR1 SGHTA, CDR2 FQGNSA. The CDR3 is CASTLQRGSYNEQFF. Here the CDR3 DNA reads TGTGCCAGCACCCTTCAGCGGGGCTCCTACAATGAGCAGTTCTTC.

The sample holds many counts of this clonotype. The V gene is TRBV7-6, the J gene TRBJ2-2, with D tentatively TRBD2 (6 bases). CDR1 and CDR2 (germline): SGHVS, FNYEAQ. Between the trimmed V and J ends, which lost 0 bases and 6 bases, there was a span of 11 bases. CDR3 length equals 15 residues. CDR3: CASSLADSGAGELFF. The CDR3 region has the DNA TGTGCCAGCAGCTTAGCGGATTCGGGGGCCGGGGAGCTGTTTTTT. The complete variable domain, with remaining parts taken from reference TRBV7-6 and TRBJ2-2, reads GAGVSQSPRYKVTKRGQDVALRCDPISGHVSLYWYRQALGQGPEFLTYFNYEAQQDKSGLPNDRFSAERPEGSISTLTIQRTEQRDSAMYRCASSLADSGAGELFFGEGSRLTVL.

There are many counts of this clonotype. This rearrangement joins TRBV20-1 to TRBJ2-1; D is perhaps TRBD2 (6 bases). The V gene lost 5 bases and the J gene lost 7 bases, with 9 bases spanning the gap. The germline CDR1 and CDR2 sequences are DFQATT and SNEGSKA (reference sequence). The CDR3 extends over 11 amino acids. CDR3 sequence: CSASTRNEQFF. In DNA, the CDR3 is TGCAGTGCTTCGACTAGAAATGAGCAGTTCTTC.

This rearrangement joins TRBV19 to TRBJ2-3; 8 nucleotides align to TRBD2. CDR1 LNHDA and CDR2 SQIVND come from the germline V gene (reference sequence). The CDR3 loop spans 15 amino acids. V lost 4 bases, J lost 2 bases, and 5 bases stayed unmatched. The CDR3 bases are TGTGCCAGTAGTACTCGCGGGAGGATCACAGATACGCAGTATTTT. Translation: CASSTRGRITDTQYF.